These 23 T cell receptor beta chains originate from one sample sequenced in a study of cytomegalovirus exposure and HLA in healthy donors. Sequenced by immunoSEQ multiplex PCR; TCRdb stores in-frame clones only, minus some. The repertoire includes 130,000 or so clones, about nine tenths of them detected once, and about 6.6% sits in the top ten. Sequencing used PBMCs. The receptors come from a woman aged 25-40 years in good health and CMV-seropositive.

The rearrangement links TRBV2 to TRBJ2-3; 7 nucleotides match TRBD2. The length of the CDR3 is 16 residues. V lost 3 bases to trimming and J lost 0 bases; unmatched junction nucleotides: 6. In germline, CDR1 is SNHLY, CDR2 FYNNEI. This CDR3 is CASSEGGVGSTDTQYF. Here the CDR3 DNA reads TGTGCCAGCAGTGAGGGGGGGGTCGGTAGCACAGATACGCAGTATTTT.

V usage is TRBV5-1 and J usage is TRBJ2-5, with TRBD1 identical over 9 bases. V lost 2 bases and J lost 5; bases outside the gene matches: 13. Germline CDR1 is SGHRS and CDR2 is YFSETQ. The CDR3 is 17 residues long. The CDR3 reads CASSFALDRGLRETQYF. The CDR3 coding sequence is TGCGCCAGCAGCTTCGCTTTGGACAGGGGCTTGAGGGAGACCCAGTACTTC.

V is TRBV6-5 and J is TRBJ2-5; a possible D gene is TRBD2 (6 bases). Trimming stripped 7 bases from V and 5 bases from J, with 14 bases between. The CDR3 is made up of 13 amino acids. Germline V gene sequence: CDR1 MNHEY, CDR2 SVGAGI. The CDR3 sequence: CASNTGAGETQYF. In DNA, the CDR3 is TGTGCCAGCAATACGGGAGCTGGGGAGACCCAGTACTTC.

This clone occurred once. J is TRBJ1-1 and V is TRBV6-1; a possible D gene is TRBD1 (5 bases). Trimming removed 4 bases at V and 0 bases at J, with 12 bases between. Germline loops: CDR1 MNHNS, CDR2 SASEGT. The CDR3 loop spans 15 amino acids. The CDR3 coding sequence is TGTGCCAGCAGTGCCTACGACAGCATGAACACTGAAGCTTTCTTT. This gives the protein CASSAYDSMNTEAFF.

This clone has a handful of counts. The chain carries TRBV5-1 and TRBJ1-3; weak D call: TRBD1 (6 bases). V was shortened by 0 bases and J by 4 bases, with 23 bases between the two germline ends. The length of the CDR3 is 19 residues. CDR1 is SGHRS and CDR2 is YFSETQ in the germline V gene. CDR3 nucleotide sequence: TGCGCCAGCAGCTTGGAGGCACAGGGCCACTGGTCGGGGGGAAACACCATATATTTT. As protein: CASSLEAQGHWSGGNTIYF.

CDR3 in amino acids: CASRLAGGYNEQFF. The CDR3 DNA reads TGTGCCAGTAGGTTAGCGGGGGGGTACAATGAGCAGTTCTTC. The genes are TRBV19 and TRBJ2-1; 11 bases line up with TRBD2. V trimming: 6 bases; J trimming: 4 bases; junction bases outside the gene matches: 2. Germline V gives CDR1 LNHDA, CDR2 SQIVND (reference sequence). The CDR3 covers 14 residues.

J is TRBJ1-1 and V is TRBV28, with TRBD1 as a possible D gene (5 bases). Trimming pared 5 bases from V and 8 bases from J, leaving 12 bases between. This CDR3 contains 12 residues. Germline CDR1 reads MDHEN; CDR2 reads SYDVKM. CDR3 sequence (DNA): TGTGCCAGCAGTATCAGGGTAGGGGAAGCTTTCTTT. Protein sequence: CASSIRVGEAFF.

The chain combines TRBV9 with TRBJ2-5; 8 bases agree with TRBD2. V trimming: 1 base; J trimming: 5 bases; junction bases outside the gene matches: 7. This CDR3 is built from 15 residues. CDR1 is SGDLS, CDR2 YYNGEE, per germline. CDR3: CASSVSAGGPETQYF. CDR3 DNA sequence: TGTGCCAGCAGCGTATCCGCGGGGGGCCCTGAGACCCAGTACTTC.

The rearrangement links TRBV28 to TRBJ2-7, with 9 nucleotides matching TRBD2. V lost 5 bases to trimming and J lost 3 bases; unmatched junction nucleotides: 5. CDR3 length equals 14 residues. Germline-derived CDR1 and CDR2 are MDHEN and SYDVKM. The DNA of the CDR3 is TGTGCCAGCAGTCTACTAGCGGGCTACTACGAGCAGTACTTC. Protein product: CASSLLAGYYEQYF.

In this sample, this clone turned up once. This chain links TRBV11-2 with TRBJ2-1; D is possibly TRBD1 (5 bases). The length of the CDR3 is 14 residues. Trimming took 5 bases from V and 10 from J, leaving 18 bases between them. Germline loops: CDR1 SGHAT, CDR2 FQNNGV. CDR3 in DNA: TGTGCCAGCAGCCTATTTTTAGGGGCCATCGAGCAGTTCTTC. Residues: CASSLFLGAIEQFF.

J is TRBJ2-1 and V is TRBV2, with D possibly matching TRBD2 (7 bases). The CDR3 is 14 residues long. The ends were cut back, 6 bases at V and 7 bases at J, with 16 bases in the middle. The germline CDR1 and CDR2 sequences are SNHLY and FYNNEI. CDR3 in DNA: TGTGCCAGCAGAGAACGGGGGCGGGGGAATGAGCAGTTCTTC. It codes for CASRERGRGNEQFF.

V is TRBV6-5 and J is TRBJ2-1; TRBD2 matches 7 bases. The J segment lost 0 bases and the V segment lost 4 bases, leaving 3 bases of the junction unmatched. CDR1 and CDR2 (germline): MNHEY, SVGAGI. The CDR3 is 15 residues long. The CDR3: CASSFAGVSYNEQFF. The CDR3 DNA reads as TGTGCCAGCAGTTTCGCGGGGGTCTCCTACAATGAGCAGTTCTTC.

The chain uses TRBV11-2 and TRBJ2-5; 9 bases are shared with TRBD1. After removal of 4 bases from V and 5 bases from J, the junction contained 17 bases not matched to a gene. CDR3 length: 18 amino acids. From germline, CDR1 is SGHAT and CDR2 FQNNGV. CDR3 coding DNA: TGTGCCAGCAGCTCCCCCTCTTCGGACAGGGGCTGGCGGGAGACCCAGTACTTC. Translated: CASSSPSSDRGWRETQYF.

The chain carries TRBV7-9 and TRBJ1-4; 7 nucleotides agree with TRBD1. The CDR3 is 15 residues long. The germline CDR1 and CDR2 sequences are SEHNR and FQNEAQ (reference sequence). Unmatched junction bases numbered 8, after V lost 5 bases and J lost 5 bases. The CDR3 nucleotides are TGTGCCAGCAGCCCTCCTGAGGGGGCGAATGAAAAACTGTTTTTT. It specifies CASSPPEGANEKLFF. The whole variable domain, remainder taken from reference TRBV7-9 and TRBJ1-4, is DTGVSQNPRHKITKRGQNVTFRCDPISEHNRLYWYRQTLGQGPEFLTYFQNEAQLEKSRLLSDRFSAERPKGSFSTLEIQRTEQGDSAMYLCASSPPEGANEKLFFGSGTQLSVL.

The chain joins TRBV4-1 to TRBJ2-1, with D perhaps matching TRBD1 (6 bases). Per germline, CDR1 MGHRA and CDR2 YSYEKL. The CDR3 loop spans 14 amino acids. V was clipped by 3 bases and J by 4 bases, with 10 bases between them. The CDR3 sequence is CASSHPGTYNEQFF. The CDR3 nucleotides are TGCGCCAGCAGCCACCCCGGGACATACAATGAGCAGTTCTTC.

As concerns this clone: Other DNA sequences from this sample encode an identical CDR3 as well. The CDR3 sequence is CASSPDSLSYEQYF. The CDR3 nucleotides are TGTGCCAGCAGCCCAGACAGCCTCTCCTACGAGCAGTACTTC. The V call is TRBV7-9, the J call TRBJ2-7, with D tentatively TRBD1 (5 bases). CDR1 and CDR2 from the germline V gene are SEHNR and FQNEAQ (reference sequence). The CDR3 extends over 14 amino acids. V was clipped by 5 bases and J by 0 bases, with 11 bases between them.

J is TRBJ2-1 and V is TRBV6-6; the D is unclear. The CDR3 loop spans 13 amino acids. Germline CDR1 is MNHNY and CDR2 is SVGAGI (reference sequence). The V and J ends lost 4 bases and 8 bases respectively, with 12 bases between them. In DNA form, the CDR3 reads TGTGCCAGCAGTTCCCATAACGAGGATGAGCAGTTCTTC. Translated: CASSSHNEDEQFF.

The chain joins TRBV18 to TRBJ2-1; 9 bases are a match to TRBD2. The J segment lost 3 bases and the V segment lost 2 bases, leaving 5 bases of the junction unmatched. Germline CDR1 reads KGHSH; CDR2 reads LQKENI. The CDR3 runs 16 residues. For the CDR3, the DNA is TGTGCCAGCTCACCAGCTAGCGGGATCCACTACAATGAGCAGTTCTTC. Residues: CASSPASGIHYNEQFF.

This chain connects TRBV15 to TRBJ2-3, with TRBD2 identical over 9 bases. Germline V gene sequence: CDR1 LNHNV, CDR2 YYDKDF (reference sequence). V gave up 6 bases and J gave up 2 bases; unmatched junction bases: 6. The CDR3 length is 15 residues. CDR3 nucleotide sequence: TGTGCCACCAGTCCGGCGGGAGGGCCCACAGATACGCAGTATTTT. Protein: CATSPAGGPTDTQYF.

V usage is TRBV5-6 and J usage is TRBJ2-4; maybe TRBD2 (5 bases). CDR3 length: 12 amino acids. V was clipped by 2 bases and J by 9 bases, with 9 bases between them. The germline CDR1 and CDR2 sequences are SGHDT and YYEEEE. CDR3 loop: CASSLLGVIQYF. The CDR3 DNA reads TGTGCCAGCAGCTTACTAGGAGTCATTCAGTACTTC.

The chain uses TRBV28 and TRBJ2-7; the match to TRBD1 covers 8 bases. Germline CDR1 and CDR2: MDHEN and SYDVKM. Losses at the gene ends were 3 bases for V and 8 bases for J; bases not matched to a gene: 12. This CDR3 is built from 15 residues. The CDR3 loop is CASSFRRQGAYKQYF. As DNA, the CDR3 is TGTGCCAGCAGTTTTCGGCGGCAGGGGGCGTACAAGCAGTACTTC.

The CDR3 DNA follows: TGTGCCAGCAGCTCCGGGACAGGGAGGTACAATGAGCAGTTCTTC. It codes for CASSSGTGRYNEQFF. The V gene is TRBV7-3, the J gene TRBJ2-1; TRBD1 aligns across 9 bases. This CDR3 spans 15 amino acids. Germline V gives CDR1 SGHTA, CDR2 FQGTGA. Trimming took 4 bases from V and 4 from J; bases not matched to a gene: 5. The variable domain in full, with the rest retrieved from reference TRBV7-3 and TRBJ2-1, is GAGVSQTPSNKVTEKGKYVELRCDPISGHTALYWYRQSLGQGPEFLIYFQGTGAADDSGLPNDRFFAVRPEGSVSTLKIQRTERGDSAVYLCASSSGTGRYNEQFFGPGTRLTVL.

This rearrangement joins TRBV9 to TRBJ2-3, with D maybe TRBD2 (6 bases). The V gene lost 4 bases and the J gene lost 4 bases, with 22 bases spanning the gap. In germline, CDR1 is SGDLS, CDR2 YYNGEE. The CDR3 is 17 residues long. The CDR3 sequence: CASSPSGLLSYADTQYF. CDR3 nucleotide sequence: TGTGCCAGCAGCCCCTCGGGACTCCTATCTTACGCAGATACGCAGTATTTT.